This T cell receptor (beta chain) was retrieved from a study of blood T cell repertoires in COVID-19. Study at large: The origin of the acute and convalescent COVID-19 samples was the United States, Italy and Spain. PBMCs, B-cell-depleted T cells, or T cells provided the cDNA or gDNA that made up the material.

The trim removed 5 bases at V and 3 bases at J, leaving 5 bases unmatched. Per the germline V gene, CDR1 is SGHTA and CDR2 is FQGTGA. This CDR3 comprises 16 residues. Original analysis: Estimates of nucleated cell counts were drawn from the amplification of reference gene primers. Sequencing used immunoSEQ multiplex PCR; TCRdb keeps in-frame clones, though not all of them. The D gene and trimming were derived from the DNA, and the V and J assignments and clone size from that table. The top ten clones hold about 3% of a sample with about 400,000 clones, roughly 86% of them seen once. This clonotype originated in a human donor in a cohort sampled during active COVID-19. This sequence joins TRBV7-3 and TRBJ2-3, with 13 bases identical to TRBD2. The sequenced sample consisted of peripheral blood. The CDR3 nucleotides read TGTGCCAGCAGCCCCGGACTAGCGGGAGCAACAGATACGCAGTATTTT. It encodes CASSPGLAGATDTQYF.